The 2 T cell receptor beta chains listed next were all sequenced from one sample in a study of cytomegalovirus exposure and HLA in healthy donors. The PCR contained 60 Vbeta and 13 Jbeta primers. Produced via immunoSEQ multiplex PCR; TCRdb's table is partial and in-frame only. This table has some 130,000 clones, more than 70% appearing once. Sample: PBMCs. The receptor set was obtained from a male donor in good health and CMV-seropositive.

The chain employs TRBV6-4 and TRBJ2-3, with a weak D call TRBD2 (6 bases). V was cut by 3 bases and J by 2 bases, with 12 bases left in between. Germline values: CDR1 MRHNA, CDR2 SNTAGT. The CDR3 is 15 residues long. The CDR3 bases are TGTGCCAGCAGTGAATTCGGGGGACCCACAGATACGCAGTATTTT. It yields the protein CASSEFGGPTDTQYF.

The rearrangement links TRBV4-1 to TRBJ1-1; possibly TRBD1 for D (5 bases). V was trimmed by 8 bases and J by 1 base, leaving 17 bases between them. Germline V gives CDR1 MGHRA, CDR2 YSYEKL. The CDR3 is made up of 15 amino acids. The CDR3 reads CASRLRTTENTEAFF. The CDR3 nucleotides read TGCGCCAGCCGACTCCGGACGACAGAGAACACTGAAGCTTTCTTT.